The rows below give T cell receptor beta chains drawn from one sample of a study of T cells in Graves' hyperthyroidism and ophthalmopathy. MiXCR was run by TCRdb on the multiplex PCR reads, yielding one entry per CDR3 protein. The table records roughly 500,000 distinct CDR3 sequences, approximately 13% of them present only once. Sequencing was performed on blood. The source of these receptors is a woman in her thirties with Graves' hyperthyroidism that later progressed to Graves' ophthalmopathy. Both conserved end residues are part of each CDR3. Each record gives: D gene, V gene, clone size, J gene, CDR3 DNA, CDR3 protein. A D gene is named only where the DNA matches it firmly. Size values are once, few and many counts, or a class for expanded clones, and some rows have none.

NA	TRBV5-1	many	TRBJ1-1	TGCGCCAGCAGCAGGGACGGAGGGCCGAACACTGAAGCTTTCTTT	CASSRDGGPNTEAFF
NA	TRBV3-1	many	TRBJ2-4	TGTGCCAGCAGCCCCCCTGACCTTAAAGCAAAGACCATTCAGTACTTC	CASSPPDLKAKTIQYF
TRBD2	TRBV20-1	NA	TRBJ2-1	TGCAGTTCCAGCAGGGGGGCTAGCGGGAGCTATGAGCAGTTCTTC	CSSSRGASGSYEQFF
TRBD2	TRBV9	NA	TRBJ2-3	TGTGCCAGCAGGACTAGCGGGAGGGCCACAGATACGCAGTATTTT	CASRTSGRATDTQYF
TRBD1	TRBV18	many	TRBJ1-2	TGTGCCAGCTCACCATGGGACAGGGCGACCTATGGCTACACCTTC	CASSPWDRATYGYTF
NA	TRBV14	many	TRBJ1-2	TGTGCCAGCAGCCAAGTGAACAACTACTATGGCTACACCTTC	CASSQVNNYYGYTF
TRBD1	TRBV4-1	few	TRBJ1-1	TGCGCCAGCAGCCAAGCTGACAGGGTTAACACTGAAGCTTTCTTT	CASSQADRVNTEAFF
NA	TRBV20-1	many	TRBJ2-7	TGCAGTGCTATGGACTTGCTCGAGCAGTACTTC	CSAMDLLEQYF
NA	TRBV29-1	NA	TRBJ1-4	TGCAGCGTTGTGGGGCCCGGGAGCCGGGGTGAAAAACTGTTTTTT	CSVVGPGSRGEKLFF
NA	TRBV19	many	TRBJ1-1	TGTGCCAGTAGTAGCGAACAGGGTCTCACTGAAGCTTTCTTT	CASSSEQGLTEAFF
NA	TRBV18	few	TRBJ2-4	TGTGCCAGCTCACCCTCAGCGGCCAAAAACATTCAGTACTTC	CASSPSAAKNIQYF
NA	TRBV19	few	TRBJ1-5	TGTGCCAGTAGTATACGACAGCCTAAGGGGCATAGCAATCAGCCCCTGCATTTT	CASSIRQPKGHSNQPLHF